This TCR beta chain came from a study of blood T cells in healthy people across ages. General study findings and limits: Long-lived donors carried more naive CD4+ cells and greater diversity than aged donors.

Together with a sample-barcoded 5' primer, a J-beta primer mix was included in a second PCR lasting about 7 to 12 cycles. Each cDNA was tagged by a template-switch adaptor containing 12 random nucleotides. One entry per CDR3 protein, called by TCRdb with MiXCR from the 5' RACE reads. The top ten clones hold roughly 24% of a sample with nearly 800,000 distinct CDR3 sequences, approximately 53% of them seen once. Donors were healthy Caucasian individuals from Russia aged about 6 to 90. The CDR3 has 15 amino acids. Germline assignment: CDR1 SGHNT and CDR2 YENEEA. A remark on this clonotype: Its target is not known. Mismatch with germline at one junction end may stem from a read error.

This clonotype originated in a man in his forties in good health. This chain uses TRBV11-3 with TRBJ1-4; D might be TRBD1 (6 bases). Specimen: blood. CDR3 nucleotide sequence: TGTGCCGGCAGCCTTAATGGACAGCGTGAAGAAAAACTGTTTTTT. Its protein product is CAGSLNGQREEKLFF.